This T cell receptor beta chain was captured by sequencing in a study of naive CD8 T cells in extremely preterm neonates (dated by TCRdb to about 2017). In terms of the full investigation: Sorted naive CD8+ T cells from four age groups (extremely preterm neonates, term neonates, young children and adults) were used in the study to compare TCRbeta CDR3 repertoires. What the work shows at the level of the full study, not this receptor alone: To track T cell development within individuals, the authors urged prospective longitudinal studies of preterm and term neonates. Compared with the older groups, preterm CDR3s were shorter and closer to germline, carrying fewer N additions and showing less junctional trimming. Preterm neonates had significantly lower iChao1 richness than all other age groups (p < 0.05) and an even clone distribution, indicating a less rich repertoire. A higher proportion of shared CDR3 nucleotide sequences was found in preterm neonates (roughly 2.5%) than in term neonates (approximately 0.4%), young children (approximately 0.03%) and adults (0.01%). The authors noted a small sample size and variable productive template counts among preterm samples as limitations.

Several extremely preterm deliveries, at about 23-28 weeks of gestation, provided the preterm samples. The study excluded pregnancies involving fetal demise, active maternal HSV infection or known maternal HIV infection. A FACSAria III cell sorter was used to sort live, Annexin V-negative naive CD8+ T cells (CD3+CD8+CD45RA+CCR7+). Between roughly 18,000 and 100,000 naive CD8+ T cells were sorted per sample. Mixed venous-arterial cord blood was collected with preassembled standardized sampling kits. Cord blood was kept at room temperature and processed within 4 hours of collection. Ficoll-Paque density gradient centrifugation of diluted blood was used to isolate mononuclear cells. Before sorting, mononuclear cells were cryopreserved in around 10% DMSO with around 90% FBS and kept in long-term storage at -150 degrees C. After thawing, the cells were stained with Annexin V and with antibodies against CD3, CD8, CCR7 and CD45RA. The DNeasy Blood and Tissue Kit was used to extract genomic DNA from snap-frozen pellets of sorted cells.

With regard to this clone: No antigen is known for it. One base away there is no much larger clone; base qualities are not given.

TCRbeta CDR3 regions were amplified from genomic DNA by a two-step, bias-controlled multiplex PCR. The multiplex PCR included primers specific for each TRBV and TRBJ gene segment. TCRbeta repertoire data were generated with the immunoSEQ Assay. In the source study's methods: To merge closely related sequences, reads went through filtering and clustering using a relative-frequency ratio and a modified nearest-neighbor algorithm. The V, D and J gene assignments for CDR3 sequences were based on IMGT annotation. Template counts were quantified against synthetic TCR CDR3 analog sequences and normalized for PCR amplification bias. Only unique productive sequences, defined as in-frame CDR3 sequences without stop codons, were included in the analyses. The immunoSEQ Analyzer software was used to calculate clonality, defined as 1 minus Pielou's evenness, and iChao1 richness. Statistical tests were run in JMP, with either Student's t-test or a non-parametric test chosen according to Shapiro-Wilk normality results. Entries here come from immuneACCESS through TCRdb and include only in-frame sequences with V and J called. Some clones fail to appear in such tables; in the studies checked, an unresolved V gene covers under half of the shortfall, and the cause of the remainder is unknown. The DNA was the basis for D and trimming; V, J and clone size are from that table. The sample data list around 5,400 clones, and 90% to 95% of these were observed just once. The ten largest account for 0.64% of the sample.

Trimming takes 1 base off V and 4 bases off J; junction bases not matched to a gene: 3. Looking up the germline V gene yields CDR1 SGHTA and CDR2 FQGNSA. From the cysteine up to the phenylalanine, the CDR3 has a length of 14 residues. Only the CDR3 region is kept as DNA, spanning 42 bases read in frame from base 1. The receptor chain draws on TRBV7-2 and TRBJ2-7; TRBD1 matches 8 bases in the middle. The TCR sequence derives from a boy who was born preterm. The material sequenced was naive CD8+ T cells from cord blood. The nucleotide sequence is TGTGCCAGCAGCTTAGGGACAGGGTTTTACGAGCAGTACTTC. Its protein is CASSLGTGFYEQYF.